Presented here are 21 T cell receptor beta chains from one specimen sequenced in a study of identical twins. A single record per CDR3 protein comes from TCRdb applying MiXCR to the 5' RACE reads. The table has about 340,000 distinct CDR3 sequences, 9% to 10% seen once. Sequencing input: naive T cells sorted from blood. Receptors originate from a woman aged 45-65 years in good health.

CDR3 loop: CASSRGSGLADNEQFF. The CDR3 DNA sequence: TGTGCCAGCAGCCGCGGATCGGGACTAGCGGACAATGAGCAGTTCTTC. This rearrangement joins TRBV4-2 to TRBJ2-1, with 11 bases identical to TRBD2. Trimming cost V 4 bases and J 5 bases; bases outside gene matches: 7. CDR3 length: 16 residues. Germline V gives CDR1 LGHNA, CDR2 YNFKEQ.

In this sample, this clonotype turned up a few times. The rearrangement uses TRBV12-3 or TRBV12-4 and TRBJ1-2, with D maybe TRBD1 (5 bases). The CDR3 is 13 residues long. Trimming removed 6 bases at V and 3 bases at J, with 11 bases between. The DNA for the CDR3 is TGTGCCAGCAGGTTAACAGGACACTATGGCTACACCTTC. Protein: CASRLTGHYGYTF.

V gene TRBV4-2 combines with J gene TRBJ2-5; TRBD1 matches at 8 bases. The CDR3 is 15 residues long. The V and J ends lost 2 bases and 3 bases, in that order; junction bases with no gene match: 5. Germline CDR1 is LGHNA and CDR2 is YNFKEQ. CDR3 protein: CASSQSTDREETQYF. Written as DNA, the CDR3 is TGTGCCAGCAGCCAATCTACGGACAGGGAAGAGACCCAGTACTTC.

In this sample, this clonotype turned up a few times. The rearrangement links TRBV20-1 to TRBJ2-7; 10 nucleotides agree with TRBD2. Germline lookup yields CDR1 DFQATT and CDR2 SNEGSKA (reference sequence). Unmatched junction bases numbered 4, after V lost 5 bases and J lost 0 bases. The CDR3 has 14 residues. The CDR3, as DNA: TGCAGTGCTGTAGCGGGAGGAGTCTCCTACGAGCAGTACTTC. Amino acid sequence: CSAVAGGVSYEQYF.

J is TRBJ2-5 and V is TRBV7-3; D not resolved. The CDR3 is made up of 16 amino acids. Trimming shortened V by 1 base and J by 1 base, and 13 bases separated the two germline ends. Germline V gives CDR1 SGHTA, CDR2 FQGTGA. The CDR3: CASSLIRSRFQETQYF. In DNA form, the CDR3 reads TGTGCCAGCAGCTTAATACGGAGTCGGTTCCAAGAGACCCAGTACTTC. Filled out from reference TRBV7-3 and TRBJ2-5, the complete variable domain reads GAGVSQTPSNKVTEKGKYVELRCDPISGHTALYWYRQSLGQGPEFLIYFQGTGAADDSGLPNDRFFAVRPEGSVSTLKIQRTERGDSAVYLCASSLIRSRFQETQYFGPGTRLLVL.

The J gene is TRBJ2-1, the V gene TRBV7-9, with 7 bases identical to TRBD1. V shed 5 bases, J shed 12 bases, and the junction held 10 bases outside the gene matches. CDR1 SEHNR and CDR2 FQNEAQ come from the germline V gene (reference sequence). The CDR3 covers 13 residues. CDR3 protein: CASSPPGGGWQFF. In DNA form, the CDR3 reads TGTGCCAGCAGCCCCCCAGGGGGTGGGTGGCAGTTCTTC.

The chain combines TRBV29-1 with TRBJ2-1, with a possible D match to TRBD2 (6 bases). The CDR3 spans 10 residues. The germline CDR1 and CDR2 sequences are SQVTM and ANQGSEA. The germline V and J ends were trimmed by 1 base and 15 bases, with 10 bases remaining between them. For the CDR3, the DNA is TGCAGCGTTGAAGGGGGAGGTCGGTTCTTC. Amino acids: CSVEGGGRFF.

In its sample, this clonotype was seen a few times. This chain uses TRBV12-3 or TRBV12-4 with TRBJ1-6; D remains unclear. Trimming stripped 6 bases from V and 9 bases from J, with 12 bases between. This CDR3 comprises 13 residues. CDR3: CASSPFVGSPLHF. The DNA for the CDR3 is TGTGCCAGCAGCCCTTTCGTAGGTTCACCCCTCCACTTT.

The chain employs TRBV7-8 and TRBJ2-1, with 10 bases lining up with TRBD2. The CDR3 is 16 residues long. Germline V gene data show CDR1 as SGHVS and CDR2 as FQNEAQ. V lost 0 bases to trimming and J lost 2 bases; unmatched junction nucleotides: 1. CDR3 protein: CASSLALAGAYNEQFF. CDR3 in DNA: TGTGCCAGCAGCTTAGCCCTAGCGGGAGCCTACAATGAGCAGTTCTTC.

This clonotype appeared a few times. The J gene is TRBJ2-3, the V gene TRBV11-3, with D maybe TRBD1 (5 bases). Germline CDR1 and CDR2: SGHNT and YENEEA. Trimming took 2 bases from V and 0 from J, leaving 12 bases between them. The CDR3 sequence is 16 residues long. As DNA, the CDR3 is TGTGCCAGCAGCTTAATTAAGGGGATCAGCACAGATACGCAGTATTTT. This codes for CASSLIKGISTDTQYF.

The CDR3 region is CASIGLGETQYF. In DNA form, the CDR3 reads TGTGCCAGCATAGGACTAGGAGAGACCCAGTACTTC. The rearrangement uses TRBV5-5 and TRBJ2-5, with TRBD2 matching 7 bases. CDR1 and CDR2 (germline): SGHKS, YYEKEE (reference sequence). Trimming removed 6 bases from V and 4 bases from J; junction bases left unmatched: 3. The CDR3 is 12 amino acids.

The chain uses TRBV7-9 and TRBJ2-7; tentatively, D is TRBD1 (6 bases). V was trimmed by 5 bases and J by 3 bases, leaving 14 bases between them. Germline values: CDR1 SEHNR, CDR2 FQNEAQ (reference sequence). CDR3 length equals 14 residues. CDR3 sequence: CASSPYGGHYEQYF. CDR3 in DNA: TGTGCCAGCAGCCCCTATGGGGGCCACTACGAGCAGTACTTC.

V and J are TRBV20-1 and TRBJ2-1, with D unclear. Germline CDR1 is DFQATT and CDR2 is SNEGSKA (reference sequence). Trimming removed 5 bases from V and 5 bases from J, with 10 bases in between. This CDR3 is built from 12 residues. The CDR3 coding sequence is TGCAGTGCTGACCGCTCAAACAATGAGCAGTTCTTC. The encoded protein is CSADRSNNEQFF.

The table lists this clonotype with a few counts. The gene calls are TRBV18 and TRBJ2-3; weak D call: TRBD1 (5 bases). V dropped 2 bases and J dropped 2 bases, with 14 bases sitting between them. The CDR3 length is 16 residues. From germline, CDR1 is KGHSH and CDR2 LQKENI. Here the CDR3 DNA reads TGTGCCAGCTCACCAGTATTAGGACAAATCACAGATACGCAGTATTTT. Translating gives CASSPVLGQITDTQYF.

This clonotype appeared a few times. The rearrangement joins TRBV28 to TRBJ2-3; D is perhaps TRBD1 or TRBD2 (6 bases each). The CDR3 is 14 residues long. Deletions cut 2 bases from V and 5 bases from J, with 11 bases between. Germline V gene lookup returns CDR1 MDHEN and CDR2 SYDVKM. The CDR3 bases are TGTGCCAGCAGTTTAGTAGGGGGAGGAGATACGCAGTATTTT. Translation: CASSLVGGGDTQYF. The full variable domain, with the rest looked up from reference TRBV28 and TRBJ2-3, is DVKVTQSSRYLVKRTGEKVFLECVQDMDHENMFWYRQDPGLGLRLIYFSYDVKMKEKGDIPEGYSVSREKKERFSLILESASTNQTSMYLCASSLVGGGDTQYFGPGTRLTVL.

CDR3 loop: CASSLTGGPAGQPQHF. The CDR3 nucleotides read TGTGCCAGCAGCCTGACAGGGGGCCCGGCCGGGCAGCCCCAGCATTTT. This rearrangement joins TRBV7-9 to TRBJ1-5; 10 nucleotides align to TRBD1. V lost 5 bases to trimming and J lost 7 bases; unmatched junction nucleotides: 11. CDR1 is SEHNR and CDR2 is FQNEAQ in the germline V gene (reference sequence). CDR3 length equals 16 residues.

The chain is built from TRBV4-1 and TRBJ1-3, with 10 bases fitting TRBD1. J lost 7 bases, V lost 0 bases, and 12 bases had no gene match. The CDR3 length is 18 residues. Germline V gene data show CDR1 as MGHRA and CDR2 as YSYEKL. The CDR3, as DNA: TGCGCCAGCAGCCAAGATCGAGGGACAGGGGACCCGCGGAACACCATATATTTT. Translated: CASSQDRGTGDPRNTIYF.

The gene calls are TRBV20-1 and TRBJ2-7, with TRBD2 matching 10 bases. CDR1 DFQATT and CDR2 SNEGSKA come from the germline V gene (reference sequence). The CDR3 runs 14 residues. J was trimmed by 4 bases and V by 0 bases; bases with no gene match: 3. CDR3 bases: TGCAGTGCTAGAGAGAGTAGCGGGAGGTACGAGCAGTACTTC. This encodes CSARESSGRYEQYF.

In its sample, this clonotype was seen many times. V and J are TRBV20-1 and TRBJ2-3; D is unresolved. Per germline, CDR1 DFQATT and CDR2 SNEGSKA (reference sequence). The germline V and J ends were trimmed by 1 base and 4 bases, with 6 bases remaining between them. The CDR3 contains 12 residues. This chain's CDR3 is CSARVQADTQYF. In DNA, the CDR3 is TGCAGTGCTAGAGTTCAGGCAGATACGCAGTATTTT.

This clonotype was detected ten times or more. The chain is built from TRBV5-1 and TRBJ2-5; a weak D match, TRBD1 (6 bases). The V gene's germline CDR1 is SGHRS and CDR2 YFSETQ. V lost 3 bases to trimming and J lost 5 bases, with 11 bases between them. The CDR3 covers 13 residues. For the CDR3, the DNA is TGCGCCAGCAGCTACCAGGGGAGCGAGACCCAGTACTTC. Translation gives CASSYQGSETQYF.

The chain has TRBV29-1 and TRBJ2-1; 10 nucleotides agree with TRBD2. The V and J ends lost 6 bases and 6 bases, in that order; junction bases with no gene match: 14. The CDR3 runs to 16 residues. Germline V lookup: CDR1 SQVTM, CDR2 ANQGSEA. The CDR3 spells CSVGRRAGGVGNEQFF. Here the CDR3 DNA reads TGCAGCGTGGGACGGAGAGCGGGAGGGGTGGGCAATGAGCAGTTCTTC.